This record covers a single T cell receptor (beta chain). The antigen remains undetermined. TCRdb's copy holds only in-frame clones and misses some; the assay was immunoSEQ multiplex PCR. The sample holds 250,000 to 350,000 clones, 60% to 80% seen once. This sample was taken from a study of cytotoxic CD8 clonotypes in ibrutinib-treated CLL. Study information: Enrolment comprised over ten relapsed/refractory and some 15 treatment-naive patients; under 18 were IGHV unmutated.

Study outcomes and limitations: With treatment, public clonotypes, which were uncommon, either contracted or remained stable. The study found baseline clonality above age-matched healthy donors, tracking circulating CD8+ T-cell counts.

CDR3 size: 15 residues. Germline V lookup: CDR1 MNHEY, CDR2 SMNVEV (reference sequence). The V segment lost 3 bases and the J segment 3 bases; nucleotides outside the gene matches: 4. J is TRBJ2-7 and V is TRBV27, with TRBD2 matching over 11 bases. Sequencing used PBMCs, obtained at disease progression, from a patient treated with ibrutinib. This clonotype was sampled from a human donor with chronic lymphocytic leukemia. This CDR3 reads CASSFTSGSLYEQYF. The CDR3 nucleotides are TGTGCCAGCAGTTTTACTAGCGGGAGTCTCTACGAGCAGTACTTC.